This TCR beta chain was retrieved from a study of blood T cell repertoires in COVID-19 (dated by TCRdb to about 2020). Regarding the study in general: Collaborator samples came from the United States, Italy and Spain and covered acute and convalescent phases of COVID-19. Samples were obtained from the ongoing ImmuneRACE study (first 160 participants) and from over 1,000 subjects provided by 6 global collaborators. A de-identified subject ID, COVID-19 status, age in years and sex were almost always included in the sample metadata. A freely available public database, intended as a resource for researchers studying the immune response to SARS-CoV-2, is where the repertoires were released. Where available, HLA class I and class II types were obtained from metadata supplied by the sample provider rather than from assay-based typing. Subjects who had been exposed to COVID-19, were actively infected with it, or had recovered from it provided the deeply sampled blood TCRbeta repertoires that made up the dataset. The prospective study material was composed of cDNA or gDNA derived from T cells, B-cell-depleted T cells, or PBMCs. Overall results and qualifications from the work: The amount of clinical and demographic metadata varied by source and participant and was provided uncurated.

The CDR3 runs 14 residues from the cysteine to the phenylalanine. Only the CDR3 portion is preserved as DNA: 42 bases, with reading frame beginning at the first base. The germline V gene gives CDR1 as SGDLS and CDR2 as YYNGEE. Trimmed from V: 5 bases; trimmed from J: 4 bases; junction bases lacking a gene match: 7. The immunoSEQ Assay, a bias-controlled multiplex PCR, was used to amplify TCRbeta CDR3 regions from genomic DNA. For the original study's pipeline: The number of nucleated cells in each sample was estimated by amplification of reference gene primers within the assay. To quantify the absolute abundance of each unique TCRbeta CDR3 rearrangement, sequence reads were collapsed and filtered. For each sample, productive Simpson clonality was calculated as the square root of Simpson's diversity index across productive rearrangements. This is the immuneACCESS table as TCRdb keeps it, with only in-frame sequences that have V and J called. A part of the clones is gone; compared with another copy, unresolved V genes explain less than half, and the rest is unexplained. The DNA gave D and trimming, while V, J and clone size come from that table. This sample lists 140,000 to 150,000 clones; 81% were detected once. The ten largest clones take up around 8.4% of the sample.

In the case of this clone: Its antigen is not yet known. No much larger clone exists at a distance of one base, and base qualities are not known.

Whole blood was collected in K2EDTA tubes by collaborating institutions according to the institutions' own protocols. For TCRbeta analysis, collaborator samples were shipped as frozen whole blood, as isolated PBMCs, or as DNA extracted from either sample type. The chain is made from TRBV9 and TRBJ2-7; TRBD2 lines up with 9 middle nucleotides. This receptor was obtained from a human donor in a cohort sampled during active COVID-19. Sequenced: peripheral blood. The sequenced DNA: TGTGCCAGCAGTGGCGGGGGGGGCGCTTACGAGCAGTACTTC. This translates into CASSGGGGAYEQYF.